Shown below are 5 T cell receptor beta chains from a single sample sequenced in a study of cytomegalovirus exposure and HLA in healthy donors (dated by TCRdb to the late 2010s). The library relied on the immunoSEQ multiplex PCR assay. TCRdb retrieved this table from immuneACCESS and kept in-frame rearrangements only. Not all clones are present; in checked studies, unresolved V genes account for under half, and no reason is known for the remainder. Across this sample there are roughly 71,000 clones, with around 94% seen only once. Roughly 0.6% of the sample goes to the ten largest clones. The sample was PBMCs. These receptor sequences come from a woman in her late teens or twenties in good health and CMV-seronegative.

V and J are TRBV5-6 and TRBJ2-7, with 8 bases aligning to TRBD1. The J segment lost 3 bases and the V segment lost 1 base, leaving 6 bases of the junction unmatched. Germline V gene lookup returns CDR1 SGHDT and CDR2 YYEEEE. This CDR3 spans 15 amino acids. The CDR3 here is CASSLRRQGRYEQYF. DNA of the CDR3: TGTGCCAGCAGCTTGAGACGACAGGGGCGCTACGAGCAGTACTTC.

The chain uses TRBV19 and TRBJ1-2; D might be TRBD1 (6 bases). CDR3 length equals 10 residues. Germline V CDR1 and CDR2: LNHDA, SQIVND (reference sequence). The V gene lost 9 bases and the J gene lost 4 bases, with 6 bases spanning the gap. CDR3 sequence: CASRGYGYTF. The CDR3 DNA reads TGTGCCAGCAGGGGCTATGGCTACACCTTC. The whole variable domain, remainder taken from reference TRBV19 and TRBJ1-2, is DGGITQSPKYLFRKEGQNVTLSCEQNLNHDAMYWYRQDPGQGLRLIYYSQIVNDFQKGDIAEGYSVSREKKESFPLTVTSAQKNPTAFYLCASRGYGYTFGSGTRLTVV.

The chain uses TRBV5-1 and TRBJ2-7; perhaps TRBD2 as D (6 bases). This CDR3 spans 16 amino acids. Germline V gene data show CDR1 as SGHRS and CDR2 as YFSETQ. V lost 0 bases to trimming and J lost 3 bases, with 16 bases between them. Written as DNA, the CDR3 is TGCGCCAGCAGCTTGGAGGCAGGTGGGGGGAACTACGAGCAGTACTTC. Protein product: CASSLEAGGGNYEQYF.

CDR3 DNA sequence: TGTGCCAGCAGCTTAGCGACAGGCGATAGCAATCAGCCCCAGCATTTT. Amino acid sequence: CASSLATGDSNQPQHF. The chain employs TRBV7-9 and TRBJ1-5; a weak D match, TRBD1 (6 bases). The CDR3 has 16 residues. V lost 0 bases to trimming and J lost 0 bases, with 9 bases between them. Germline CDR1 reads SEHNR; CDR2 reads FQNEAQ (reference sequence).

This clone was counted only a few times. The chain recombines TRBV9 with TRBJ2-4; TRBD2 agrees at 7 bases. The germline V gene encodes CDR1 SGDLS and CDR2 YYNGEE. V lost 4 bases to trimming and J lost 8 bases; unmatched junction nucleotides: 3. The CDR3 loop spans 12 amino acids. The CDR3 is CASSFGGDIQYF. DNA of the CDR3: TGTGCCAGCAGCTTTGGGGGGGACATTCAGTACTTC.